The 15 T cell receptor beta chains given below trace back to one sample, sequenced in a study of shared clonotypes between healthy human individuals. The protocol was immunoSEQ multiplex PCR, while the TCRdb copy is restricted to in-frame clones and leaves out a portion. Among 600,000 to 750,000 clones, around 91% were seen once, and the ten largest hold around a third. Sequenced sample: memory CD8+ T cells from PBMCs. The subset: CD45RO+ cells pooled with CCR7-negative TemRA cells. The receptors derive from a man in his late teens or twenties in good health. Some clones in this sample may be carry-over from other donors' samples.

V is TRBV14 and J is TRBJ2-2; TRBD1 matches at 8 bases. The germline V gene has CDR1 SGHDN and CDR2 FVKESK. The CDR3 has 15 amino acids. With V trimmed by 3 bases and J by 4 bases, 4 bases remained unmatched. The CDR3 nucleotides are TGTGCCAGCAGCCATCGGACAGGGCGCACCGGGGAGCTGTTTTTT. Protein product: CASSHRTGRTGELFF.

V is TRBV27 and J is TRBJ2-1; D gene ambiguous. The CDR3 extends over 18 amino acids. Germline assignment: CDR1 MNHEY and CDR2 SMNVEV (reference sequence). V shed 2 bases and J shed 7 bases, with 24 bases lying between them. The CDR3 DNA sequence: TGTGCCAGCAGTTTAAGGATGACTGGACGAATCGGTCCGAATGAGCAGTTCTTC. This codes for CASSLRMTGRIGPNEQFF.

The chain employs TRBV28 and TRBJ2-2; TRBD1 matches 12 bases. Germline trimming cut 6 bases from V and 5 bases from J; bases unmatched to any gene: 13. Germline V gene lookup returns CDR1 MDHEN and CDR2 SYDVKM. The CDR3 has 18 residues. CDR3 sequence: CASRPTHRDRGRTGELFF. Written as DNA, the CDR3 is TGTGCCAGCAGACCTACTCACCGGGACAGGGGGCGAACCGGGGAGCTGTTTTTT.

The J gene is TRBJ2-2, the V gene TRBV7-8, with 12 nucleotides matching TRBD2. Germline CDR1 reads SGHVS; CDR2 reads FQNEAQ. The ends lost 3 bases at V and 5 bases at J; junction bases unmatched: 4. The CDR3 spans 16 residues. CDR3 nucleotides: TGTGCCAGCAGCTTCCCCGGGACTAGCGGGACCGGGGAGCTGTTTTTT. Protein product: CASSFPGTSGTGELFF.

J is TRBJ2-7 and V is TRBV19; 9 bases line up with TRBD2. This CDR3 is 16 amino acids long. The V segment lost 5 bases and the J segment 1 base; nucleotides outside the gene matches: 9. Germline-derived CDR1 and CDR2 are LNHDA and SQIVND (reference sequence). CDR3 sequence (DNA): TGTGCCAGTAGTCCACTCCTAGCGGGGCCTTCCTACGAGCAGTACTTC. The encoded protein is CASSPLLAGPSYEQYF.

The chain combines TRBV10-3 with TRBJ1-1; a weak D match, TRBD1 (6 bases). Between the trimmed V and J ends, which lost 6 bases and 5 bases, there was a span of 13 bases. This CDR3 is built from 13 residues. Germline CDR1 and CDR2: ENHRY and SYGVKD. CDR3 in amino acids: CAIRSGGPTEAFF. Here the CDR3 DNA reads TGTGCCATCAGGTCCGGGGGGCCGACTGAAGCTTTCTTT.

This chain joins TRBV7-8 and TRBJ2-2, with TRBD2 identical over 8 bases. The J segment lost 5 bases and the V segment lost 0 bases, leaving 5 bases of the junction unmatched. Germline V lookup: CDR1 SGHVS, CDR2 FQNEAQ. CDR3 length equals 16 residues. CDR3 bases: TGTGCCAGCAGCTTAGCAGCGGGAGACCTGACCGGGGAGCTGTTTTTT. Encoded protein: CASSLAAGDLTGELFF.

V gene TRBV6-4 combines with J gene TRBJ2-1, with D perhaps TRBD1 or TRBD2 (6 bases each). Germline V lookup: CDR1 MRHNA, CDR2 SNTAGT. The V end lost 4 bases, the J end lost 6 bases, and 10 bases lay between the germline ends. This CDR3 is 13 amino acids long. The CDR3 loop reads CASSGGGRNEQFF. The DNA for the CDR3 is TGTGCCAGCAGTGGTGGGGGGCGCAATGAGCAGTTCTTC.

In DNA, the CDR3 is TGTGCCAGCAGTCCAGGGTTACCCTCATATGGCTACACCTTC. This sequence encodes CASSPGLPSYGYTF. The rearrangement joins TRBV27 to TRBJ1-2; D may be TRBD1 (5 bases). V was shortened by 5 bases and J by 5 bases, with 15 bases between the two germline ends. This CDR3 has 14 residues. Germline values: CDR1 MNHEY, CDR2 SMNVEV (reference sequence).

This clone was seen just once. The chain recombines TRBV27 with TRBJ1-5, with 7 bases identical to TRBD1. Germline-derived CDR1 and CDR2 are MNHEY and SMNVEV (reference sequence). V lost 3 bases, J lost 3 bases, and 2 bases stayed unmatched. The CDR3 contains 14 residues. The CDR3 DNA reads TGTGCCAGCAGTTTCAGGGGGTTCAATCAGCCCCAGCATTTT. This gives the protein CASSFRGFNQPQHF.

This clone was counted a few times. J is TRBJ1-1 and V is TRBV2; D not resolved. The V gene lost 3 bases and the J gene lost 4 bases, with 6 bases spanning the gap. CDR1 is SNHLY and CDR2 is FYNNEI in the germline V gene. The CDR3 runs to 12 residues. The CDR3 loop reads CASSEGRTEAFF. The CDR3 nucleotides are TGTGCCAGCAGTGAGGGTCGCACTGAAGCTTTCTTT.

Points on this clone: This specimen includes other DNA sequences encoding the same CDR3. CDR3 nucleotides: TGTGCCAGCAGCGTGGGGCGGACCCAAGAGACCCAGTACTTC. Translating it yields CASSVGRTQETQYF. The rearrangement links TRBV9 to TRBJ2-5, with a weak D call TRBD1 (5 bases). In germline, CDR1 is SGDLS, CDR2 YYNGEE. This CDR3 is built from 14 residues. Trimming removed 2 bases from V and 1 base from J, with 9 bases in between.

The J gene is TRBJ2-7, the V gene TRBV11-2, with 10 bases aligning to TRBD1. The germline CDR1 and CDR2 sequences are SGHAT and FQNNGV. The V and J ends lost 3 bases and 6 bases, in that order; junction bases with no gene match: 8. The length of the CDR3 is 15 residues. In DNA, the CDR3 is TGTGCCAGCAGCTTTTCTCGGGACAGGGGAACCGAGCAGTACTTC. Its protein product is CASSFSRDRGTEQYF.

The chain joins TRBV6-6 to TRBJ2-6; a weak D match, TRBD1 (6 bases). Germline V gives CDR1 MNHNY, CDR2 SVGAGI (reference sequence). CDR3 size: 15 residues. V was shortened by 5 bases and J by 4 bases, with 12 bases between the two germline ends. The CDR3 DNA reads as TGTGCCAGCAGTCCCAGGGGTACCGGGGCCAACGTCCTGACTTTC. Amino acid sequence: CASSPRGTGANVLTF.

The chain links TRBV27 to TRBJ2-1; 12 bases align to TRBD2. CDR1 and CDR2 (germline): MNHEY, SMNVEV (reference sequence). This CDR3 region has 16 residues. The J segment lost 5 bases and the V segment lost 5 bases, leaving 7 bases of the junction unmatched. In DNA, the CDR3 is TGTGCCAGCAGTACCCTAGCGGGAGGGAAAGACAATGAGCAGTTCTTC. As protein: CASSTLAGGKDNEQFF.